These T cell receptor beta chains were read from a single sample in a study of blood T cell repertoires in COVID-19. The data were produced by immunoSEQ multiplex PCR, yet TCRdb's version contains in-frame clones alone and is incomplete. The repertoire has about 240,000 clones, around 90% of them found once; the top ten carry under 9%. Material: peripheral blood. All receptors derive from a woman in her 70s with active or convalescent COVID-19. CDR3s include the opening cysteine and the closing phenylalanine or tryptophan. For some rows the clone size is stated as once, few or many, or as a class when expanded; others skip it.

CDR3 protein: CASSFKYNDETEQFF; V gene: TRBV7-9; J gene: TRBJ2-1; clone size: NA
CDR3 protein: CASRVAGNYGYTF; V gene: TRBV6-5; J gene: TRBJ1-2; clone size: NA
CDR3 protein: CASSRGANEQFF; V gene: TRBV19; J gene: TRBJ2-1; clone size: NA
CDR3 protein: CASRLPSRAGTDSYEQYF; V gene: TRBV3-1/TRBV3-2; J gene: TRBJ2-7; clone size: NA
CDR3 protein: CASSPRTGPSAGYTF; V gene: TRBV7-6; J gene: TRBJ1-2; clone size: NA
CDR3 protein: CASRTGGRGYTF; V gene: TRBV19; J gene: TRBJ1-2; clone size: NA
CDR3 protein: CASSATGASNTEAFF; V gene: TRBV5-5; J gene: TRBJ1-1; clone size: once
CDR3 protein: CASKVIQTAYEQYF; V gene: TRBV6-5; J gene: TRBJ2-7; clone size: NA
CDR3 protein: CASSQGRQVETQYF; V gene: TRBV3-1/TRBV3-2; J gene: TRBJ2-5; clone size: NA
CDR3 protein: CASSPKQQGIYGYTF; V gene: TRBV5-5; J gene: TRBJ1-2; clone size: NA
CDR3 protein: CASSYSPGQGYEQYF; V gene: TRBV6-5; J gene: TRBJ2-7; clone size: NA
CDR3 protein: CASSPRGRPQHF; V gene: TRBV19; J gene: TRBJ1-5; clone size: NA
CDR3 protein: CASSLLGGSYEQYF; V gene: TRBV27; J gene: TRBJ2-7; clone size: NA
CDR3 protein: CASSLRFTRTVNTEAFF; V gene: TRBV7-2; J gene: TRBJ1-1; clone size: few
CDR3 protein: CASSFPGQIYEQYF; V gene: TRBV5-6; J gene: TRBJ2-7; clone size: NA